This TCR beta chain was sequenced in a study of OX40 agonist ivuxolimab in advanced cancers. Context from the whole study: Ivuxolimab, which targeted the costimulatory receptor OX40 (CD134), was an agonistic, fully human IgG2 monoclonal antibody. Intravenous ivuxolimab was administered to patients every 2 weeks at six dose levels: 0.01, 0.1, 0.3, 1.5, 3 and 10 mg/kg. Among the 50 to 55 dose-escalation patients, roughly 20 had hepatocellular carcinoma, roughly 15 melanoma, 9 renal cell carcinoma and 9 head and neck cancer. In the dose-escalation cohort, 65% to 85% of patients were male, and the mean age was roughly 56 years with a range of roughly 20 to 79. Prior anti-PD-1, anti-PD-L1 or anti-CTLA-4 therapy was permitted, and approximately 39% of dose-escalation patients had received checkpoint inhibitors. Partial responses were achieved by three dose-escalation patients, of whom one had hepatocellular carcinoma and two had cutaneous melanoma. The point of sequencing TCRbeta in the periphery was to test whether ivuxolimab changed TCR sequence diversity and drove clonal T-cell expansion. The paper describes the monotherapy dose-escalation part (N ≈ 52 patients) of the phase I trial of ivuxolimab. General findings and caveats noted by the study authors: Antigen specificity was not determined for the clonally expanded peripheral T cells. Low levels of normalized T-cell clonal expansion were also seen in some patients who did not respond. At doses from 0.1 to 3.0 mg/kg, clonal expansion was seen in both CD4+ and CD8+ blood T cells between baseline and week 6. After ivuxolimab, more expanded clones were found on average in CD8+ T cells than in CD4+ T cells. In partial responders in the 0.1-3.0 mg/kg groups, normalized peripheral clonal expansion was found to be among the lowest, especially among CD8+ T cells.

To sequence the TCRbeta CDR3 region, genomic DNA was isolated from the sorted cells. The immunoSEQ Assay was used for sequencing of TCRbeta CDR3 regions. TCRdb stores this immuneACCESS table with in-frame sequences only. Part of the clones is absent; in the studies checked, under half of the shortfall reflects unresolved V genes, and no reason is known for the rest. The sample data list some 70,000 clones, and about 80% of these were observed just once. The ten largest clones capture more than 1.4% of the sample. The junction shows trimming of 7 bases on V and 3 bases on J, and the gene matches do not reach 2 bases of it. The CDR3 numbers 14 residues from cysteine through phenylalanine. Only CDR3 DNA remains: 42 bases, in frame from the first base. CDR1 and CDR2 are drawn from the germline V gene (reference sequence): LNHDA, SQIVND. Patients with autoimmune disease history or receiving systemic immunosuppression were excluded from the trial. Peripheral blood for TCR sequencing was drawn from every dose cohort at baseline, at cycle 4 day 1 and at cycle 7 day 1. The samples were taken from a phase I, first-in-human, multicenter, open-label dose-escalation trial of ivuxolimab. Adults with locally advanced or metastatic melanoma, renal cell, hepatocellular, or head and neck squamous cell carcinoma were enrolled in the trial. CD4+ and CD8+ T cells were sorted separately from peripheral blood before TCR sequencing.

Comment on this clone: No antigen is known for it. Base qualities were left out, and no much larger clone turns up one base away.

Rearrangement joined TRBV19 to TRBJ1-3; TRBD1 lines up with 11 middle nucleotides. This receptor was identified in an adult with an advanced solid tumor such as melanoma, head and neck, liver or kidney cancer. The sample was CD4+ or CD8+ T cells sorted from blood, taken in a trial of the OX40 agonist ivuxolimab. DNA sequence: TGTGCCAGTATGGACAGGGGGCTTGGAAACACCATATATTTT. Translated, this gives CASMDRGLGNTIYF. Beyond the CDR3, the reference TRBV19 and TRBJ1-3 genes provide the residues; the full variable domain reads: DGGITQSPKYLFRKEGQNVTLSCEQNLNHDAMYWYRQDPGQGLRLIYYSQIVNDFQKGDIAEGYSVSREKKESFPLTVTSAQKNPTAFYLCASMDRGLGNTIYFGEGSWLTVV.